What follows describes a single TCR beta chain. Its antigen is as yet unknown. This sample stems from a study of spatial heterogeneity in lung cancer. As to time point: sample taken at primary tumor resection. There were 75 or so donors, all of them untreated patients with early-stage non-small cell lung cancer. The study sequenced unsorted whole RNA from tumor, nontumor lung or frozen PBMC. Findings and limits, study-wide: Numbers of ubiquitous and regional expanded TCRs tracked ubiquitous and regional nonsynonymous mutation counts, respectively. Higher tumor mutation counts went along with higher counts of expanded intratumoral alpha and beta TCRs.

In the library, each TCR cDNA molecule bore its own unique molecular identifier. One entry per CDR3 protein, called by TCRdb with MiXCR from the 5' RACE reads. The table includes some 4,900 distinct CDR3 sequences, around 12% detected once. Sample: lung tumor tissue, taken at surgery. This clonotype was obtained from a female donor with early-stage non-small cell lung cancer.

The CDR3 protein is CASSQERETQYF. The CDR3 nucleotides are TGTGCCAGCAGCCAAGAGAGAGAGACCCAGTACTTC. The gene calls are TRBV14 and TRBJ2-5, with D uncertain. The CDR3 is made up of 12 amino acids. V dropped 0 bases and J dropped 4 bases, with 3 bases sitting between them. Germline V gene lookup returns CDR1 SGHDN and CDR2 FVKESK.